This T cell receptor beta chain was obtained from a study of cytomegalovirus exposure and HLA in healthy donors (dated by TCRdb to the late 2010s). About the full investigation: An earlier analysis of about 560 of the donors reported about 300 Gb of sequence data and 95 million to 140 million unique TCR beta sequences obtained from around 170 million T cells. A later genetic analysis used genome-wide SNP genotypes for about three fifths of the roughly 700 donors, treating that subset as a discovery cohort. Donor age, sex, ethnicity and CMV serostatus were compiled alongside the repertoire data. HLA typing covered class I and class II loci at four-digit resolution. A later analysis re-analyzed previously published TCR beta repertoires from 600 to 850 donors and added high-resolution HLA genotyping to study TCR occurrence patterns. To decide whether each TCR beta V gene segment behaved as functional or pseudogenic, an earlier analysis of nearly 600 of the donors relied on high-throughput TCR beta sequencing. High-throughput TCR immunosequencing, statistical association of individual TCRs with disease status, and machine learning were combined to predict cytomegalovirus infection status. The number of donors typed differed by locus, with about 629-630 for A, B, C, DRB1 and DQB1, around 520 for DQA1, about 610 for DPA1, and 450 to 480 for DPB1. Every discovery cohort repertoire had been produced on one sequencing platform. An early release covering 550 to 650 HLA-typed donors comprised about 320 gigabases of sequencing data and around 86 million unique TCR sequences. The T cell repertoires of 666 subjects were profiled by immunosequencing and related to cytomegalovirus serostatus. Four or five DR-DQ haplotypes were handled as single units for association and clustering because linkage in the cohort was strong. The study aimed to test whether cataloging public T cell receptors could reveal signatures of past pathogen exposure. Of the roughly 410 genotyped donors, over 80% were placed in the genetic ancestry cluster associated with self-reported Caucasian donors. In addition to the first cohort of 650 to 800 subjects, a separate validation cohort of over 90 different subjects was used. The later analysis used no new phenotypic data to find candidate immune exposures, relying instead on TCR beta sequences and their occurrence across donors. Among some 400 genotyped donors of the cohort, an average of around 250,000 unique TCR beta nucleotide sequences was sequenced per donor, of which about 18% were non-productive.

What the study reported, not specific to this receptor: Across donors, most TCR sequences were observed very rarely, whereas some public TCRs were present in many individuals. In a later analysis, several top co-occurrence clusters were reported to appear linked to parvovirus B19, influenza, CMV and Epstein-Barr virus. A group of highly shared sequence variants was considered likely to be a technical artifact of the sequencing pipeline. When HLA alleles, especially DR and DQ, strongly co-occurred, attributing TCR associations to individual alleles was difficult. A later analysis associated about 18,000 TCR beta sequences with specific HLA alleles at a false discovery rate of 0.05. In a later analysis, TCR association rates were found to vary across HLA loci, with the most associated TCRs seen for DRB1 alleles and the fewest for HLA-C alleles. In an earlier analysis of 500 to 650 of the donors, most TCR beta V segments appeared in productive rearrangements about 87% or about 30% of the time, broadly matching IMGT annotations. A few of the identified cytomegalovirus-associated TCR beta chains were confirmed in vitro to be specific for cytomegalovirus antigens. A further reported finding was that TCR beta sequences accurately predicted the HLA-A and HLA-B alleles for most subjects in the first cohort. According to a later genetic analysis, donors in an Asian-associated ancestry cluster had fewer N-insertions in productive TCRs than the approximately 700-donor mean. Roughly 17 rarely observed V segments, including chromosome 9 orphons, were excluded from the earlier analysis of approximately 500 of the donors because counts were too low. A later analysis found that HLA-associated TCR beta chains were more clonally expanded and had lower generation probabilities than equally common non-associated chains. The presence/absence analyses assumed that sequencing depth was roughly uniform across donors, and that assumption may not be true. An association between a missense DCLRE1C variant and V-gene and J-gene trimming of TCR beta chains was found in a later genetic analysis and replicated in an independent cohort. According to the authors, the approach could potentially be generalized to other disease states and immunological phenotypes. Immune exposure information for the cohort was limited to CMV serostatus. HLA typing was unavailable for some donors at each locus, so association tests used only the typed subset. Some IMGT-functional V segments, including TRBV6-2 and TRBV6-3, could not be told apart with the 87-base-pair reads, so those segments were excluded. Linkage disequilibrium might explain the correlated functional status among segregating V segments, but an unknown experimental factor could not be excluded. A later analysis found that most CMV-associated TCR beta chains appeared HLA-restricted, with HLA associations seemingly driven largely by CMV exposure. The classifier was reported to diagnose cytomegalovirus status with high specificity and sensitivity in both the original and validation cohorts. The cohort was sequenced for TCR beta chains only, and without alpha or paired-chain data the features that could be detected were limited. In the study, 150 to 200 TCR beta chains were listed as associated with cytomegalovirus.

Regarding this clone: Its antigen is not yet known. The sample holds no much larger clone one base away, and base qualities are not on file.

The method was the immunoSEQ multiplex PCR assay. The multiplex PCR relied on a mix of 60 forward primers for TCR Vbeta segments and 13 reverse primers for TCR Jbeta segments. Amplification of the CDR3 region of rearranged TCR beta genes was performed with a multiplex PCR assay on genomic DNA. The amplified TCR beta libraries were sequenced on the Illumina HiSeq System as 87-base-pair reads. Per the authors' processing: In a later analysis, roughly 80 million unique TCR beta chains were counted across the roughly 610 repertoires, and about 10 million of these chains were shared by at least two donors. Raw reads were error-corrected and collapsed into unique sequences by a nearest-neighbor algorithm in which closely related sequences were merged to remove PCR and sequencing errors. CDR3 sequences were aligned to IMGT reference sequences to assign V, D and J gene segments. Each retained sequence needed at least a six-nucleotide match to both a V gene segment and a J gene segment. A rearrangement counted as productive if the CDR3 had no stop codons and remained in frame with V and J, and every other rearrangement counted as non-productive. Following IMGT convention, CDR3 was defined as the stretch from the second conserved V-encoded cysteine to the conserved J-encoded phenylalanine. The earlier analysis of approximately 500 of the donors excluded sequences that lacked an unambiguous match to a single V gene segment. In an earlier analysis of approximately 550 of the donors, V segments were called functional above 56.7% productive rearrangements and were called segregating when the between-donor standard deviation exceeded 5%. To diagnose cytomegalovirus status from the catalog of TCR beta chain sequences, a statistical classification framework was built. In a later analysis, TCR nucleotide sequences were compared against IMGT/GENE-DB human TR gene sequences so that V and J genes could be assigned. Using the TCRdist pipeline, a later analysis assigned CDR3 sequences along with most-parsimonious VDJ recombination scenarios. In a later analysis, each TCR beta chain was defined by its CDR3 amino acid sequence together with its V-gene family, and reads lacking a unique V-gene family were excluded. As a way to deal with suspected cross-contamination and a sequencing artifact, a later analysis dropped approximately 570 nucleotide sequences that were highly shared and had low generation probability. In a later analysis, a clonal expansion index was calculated for each public chain from normalized within-repertoire ranks of inferred template counts. A later analysis computed generation probabilities with a VDJ recombination model fitted to out-of-frame rearrangements, and checked the results against IGoR. A later analysis scored TCR-TCR, TCR-HLA and TCR-CMV co-occurrence with hypergeometric tests, applying a repertoire-size bias correction to TCR pairs. To estimate false discovery rates, a later analysis permuted the HLA or CMV assignments 20 times. A later analysis grouped co-occurring TCRs with DBSCAN, adding TCRdist sequence similarity when clustering within HLA-allele-positive subsets. Repertoires with fewer than 30,000 or more than 120,000 public chains, plus five repertoires with anomalous nucleotide sharing, were excluded from co-occurrence clustering. TCRdb limited this immuneACCESS table to in-frame rearrangements with V and J called. A share of clones is missing; checked studies link under half to unresolved V genes, and the rest is unexplained. V and J calls and clone size follow that table, whereas D and trimming were derived from the DNA. This sample gives around 130,000 clones in total; around 84% of them show up just once. Approximately 3.1% of the sample belongs to the ten largest clones.

The CDR3 holds 15 amino acids from the cysteine to the phenylalanine. Only the CDR3 region is kept as DNA, spanning 45 bases read in frame from base 1. According to the germline V gene (reference sequence), CDR1 reads LNHDA and CDR2 reads SQIVND. For this chain, trimming is 3 bases at the V end and 2 bases at the J end, and the number of junction bases without a gene match is 5. The cohort comprised some 730 healthy bone marrow donors. At the time of sampling, every cohort member was nominally healthy, though immune exposures that went unrecorded were likely present. The donor tested CMV seropositive, placing the donor among the 250 to 300 seropositive members of the cohort. Every donor gave a peripheral blood sample, and the peripheral blood mononuclear cells from that sample were used for TCR beta sequencing. Genomic DNA extraction from the blood cell samples was performed with the Qiagen DNeasy Blood Extraction Kit.

Sequencing was done on a sample of PBMCs. The receptor comes from a woman between 18 and 29 years old in good health and CMV-seropositive. Recombination joined TRBV19 with TRBJ2-3; the central 7 bases match TRBD1. The nucleotide sequence reads TGTGCCAGTAGTATCACAGGGGATTCCACAGATACGCAGTATTTT. Its amino acids are CASSITGDSTDTQYF.